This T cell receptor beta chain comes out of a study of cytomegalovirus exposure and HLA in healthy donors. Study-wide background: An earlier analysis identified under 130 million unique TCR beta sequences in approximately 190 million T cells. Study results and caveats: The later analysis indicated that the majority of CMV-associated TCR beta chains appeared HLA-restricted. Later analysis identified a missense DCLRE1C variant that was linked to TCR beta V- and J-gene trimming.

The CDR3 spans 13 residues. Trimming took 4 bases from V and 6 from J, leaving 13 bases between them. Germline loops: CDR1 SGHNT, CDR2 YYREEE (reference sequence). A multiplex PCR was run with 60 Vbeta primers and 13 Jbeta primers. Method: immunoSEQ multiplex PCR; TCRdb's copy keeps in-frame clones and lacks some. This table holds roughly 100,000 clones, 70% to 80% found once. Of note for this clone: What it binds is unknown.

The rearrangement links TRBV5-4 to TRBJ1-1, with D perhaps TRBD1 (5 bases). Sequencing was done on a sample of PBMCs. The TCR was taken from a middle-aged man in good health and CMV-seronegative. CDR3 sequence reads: CASSRSGAAEAFF. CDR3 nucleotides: TGTGCCAGCAGCCGGAGTGGGGCGGCTGAAGCTTTCTTT.